The table lists the clone carrying this T cell receptor beta chain with a few counts. The antigen remains undetermined. The authors used Ficoll-Paque density gradient centrifugation to separate PBMCs. The input was around 10 ml of fresh peripheral blood. The CDR3 is 14 amino acids. CDR1 and CDR2 (germline): MNHNS, SASEGT. V was clipped by 5 bases and J by 5 bases; unmatched bases: 8. Amplification of TCR beta CDR3 regions used RNA transcripts. The first round was an RT-PCR with HTBI primers, and the second round was a multiplex PCR. Each CDR3 protein is one row after TCRdb ran MiXCR on the multiplex PCR reads. The table lists approximately 640,000 distinct CDR3 sequences, 35% to 50% of them singletons. This record comes from a study of Graves' ophthalmopathy and Graves' hyperthyroidism. Study conclusions and caveats: Most clonotypes expanded in thyroid above 0.001 frequency were present in blood too. Ophthalmopathy progression predictions by the model showed about 79% specificity and approximately 67% sensitivity.

This clonotype originated in an adult man with Graves' ophthalmopathy. Sequencing used peripheral blood. The V call is TRBV6-1, the J call TRBJ2-5; TRBD1 matches at 7 bases. CDR3 protein: CASSYDRVFETQYF. The CDR3 DNA follows: TGTGCCAGCAGTTACGACAGGGTATTCGAGACCCAGTACTTC.